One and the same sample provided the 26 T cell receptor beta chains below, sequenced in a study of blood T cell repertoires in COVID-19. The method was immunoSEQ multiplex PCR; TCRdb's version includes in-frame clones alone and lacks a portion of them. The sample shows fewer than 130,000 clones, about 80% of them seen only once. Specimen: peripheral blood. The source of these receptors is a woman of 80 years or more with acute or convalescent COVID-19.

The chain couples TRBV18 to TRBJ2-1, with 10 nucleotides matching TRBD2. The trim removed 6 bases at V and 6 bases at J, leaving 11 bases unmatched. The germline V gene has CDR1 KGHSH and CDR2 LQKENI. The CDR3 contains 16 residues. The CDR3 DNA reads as TGTGCCAGCTCGCCGGGCCCCTCTAGCGGGGGCAATGAGCAGTTCTTC. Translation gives CASSPGPSSGGNEQFF.

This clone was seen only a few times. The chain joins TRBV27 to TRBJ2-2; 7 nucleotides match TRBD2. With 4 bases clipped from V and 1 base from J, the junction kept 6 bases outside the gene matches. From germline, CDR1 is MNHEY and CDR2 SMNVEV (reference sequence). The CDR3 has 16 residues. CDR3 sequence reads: CASSSPGLKNTGELFF. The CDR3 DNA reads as TGTGCCAGCAGTTCTCCGGGACTAAAGAACACCGGGGAGCTGTTTTTT.

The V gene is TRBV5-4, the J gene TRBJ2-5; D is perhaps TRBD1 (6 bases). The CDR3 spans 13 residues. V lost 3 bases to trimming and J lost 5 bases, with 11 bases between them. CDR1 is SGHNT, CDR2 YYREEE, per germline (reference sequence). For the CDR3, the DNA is TGTGCCAGCAGCTCGGGGACATTGGAGACCCAGTACTTC. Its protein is CASSSGTLETQYF.

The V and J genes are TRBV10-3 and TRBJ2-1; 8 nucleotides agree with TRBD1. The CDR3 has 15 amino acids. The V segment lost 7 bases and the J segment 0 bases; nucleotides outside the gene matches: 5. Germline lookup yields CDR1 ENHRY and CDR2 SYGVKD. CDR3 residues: CAITQGQDSYNEQFF. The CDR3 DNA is TGTGCCATCACCCAGGGACAGGACTCCTACAATGAGCAGTTCTTC.

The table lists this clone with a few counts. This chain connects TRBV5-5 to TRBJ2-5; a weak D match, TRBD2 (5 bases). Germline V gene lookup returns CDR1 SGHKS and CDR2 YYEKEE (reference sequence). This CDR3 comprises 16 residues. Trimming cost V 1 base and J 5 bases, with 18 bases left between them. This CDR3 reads CASSLFGGKNKETQYF. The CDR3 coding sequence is TGTGCCAGCAGCTTGTTTGGAGGAAAGAACAAGGAGACCCAGTACTTC.

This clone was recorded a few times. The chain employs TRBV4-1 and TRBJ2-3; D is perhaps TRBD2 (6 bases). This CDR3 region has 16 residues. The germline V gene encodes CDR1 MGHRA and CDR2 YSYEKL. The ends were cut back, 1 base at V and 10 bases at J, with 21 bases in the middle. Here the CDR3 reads CASSQVSRTTLHSQYF. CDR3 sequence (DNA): TGCGCCAGCAGCCAAGTAAGCAGGACTACACTACATTCGCAGTATTTT.

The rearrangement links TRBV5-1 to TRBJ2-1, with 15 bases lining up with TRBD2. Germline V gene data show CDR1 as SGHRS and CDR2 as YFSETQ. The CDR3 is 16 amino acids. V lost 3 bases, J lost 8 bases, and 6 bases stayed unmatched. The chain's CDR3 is CASSSSGTSGRYEQFF. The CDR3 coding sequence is TGCGCCAGCAGCTCTTCCGGGACTAGCGGGAGGTATGAGCAGTTCTTC.

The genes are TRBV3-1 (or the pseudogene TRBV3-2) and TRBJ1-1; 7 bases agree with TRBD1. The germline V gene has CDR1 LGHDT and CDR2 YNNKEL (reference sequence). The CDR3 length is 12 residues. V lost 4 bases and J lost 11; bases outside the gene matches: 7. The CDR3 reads CASSRDSRRAFF. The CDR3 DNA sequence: TGTGCCAGCAGCCGGGACAGCCGGCGGGCTTTCTTT.

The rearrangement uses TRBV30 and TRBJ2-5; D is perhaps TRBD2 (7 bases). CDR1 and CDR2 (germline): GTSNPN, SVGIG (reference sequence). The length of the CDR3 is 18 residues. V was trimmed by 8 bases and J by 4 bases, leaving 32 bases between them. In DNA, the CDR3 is TGTGCCCCAACGCGCAGGTGGCGGGGGCCCCCCATCGGAGAGACCCAGTACTTC. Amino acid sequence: CAPTRRWRGPPIGETQYF.

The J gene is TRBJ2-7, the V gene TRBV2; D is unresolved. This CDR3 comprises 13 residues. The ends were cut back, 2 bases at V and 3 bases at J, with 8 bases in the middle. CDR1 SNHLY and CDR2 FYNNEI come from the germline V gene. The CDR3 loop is CASSELELYEQYF. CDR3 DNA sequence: TGTGCCAGCAGTGAACTGGAGCTCTACGAGCAGTACTTC.

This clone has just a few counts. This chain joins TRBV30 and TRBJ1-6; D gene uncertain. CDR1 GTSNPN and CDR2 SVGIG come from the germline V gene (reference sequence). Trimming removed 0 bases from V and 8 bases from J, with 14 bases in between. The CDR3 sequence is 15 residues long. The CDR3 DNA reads TGTGCCTGGAGTGTACCTTCGGGATTCTATTCACCCCTCCACTTT. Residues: CAWSVPSGFYSPLHF.

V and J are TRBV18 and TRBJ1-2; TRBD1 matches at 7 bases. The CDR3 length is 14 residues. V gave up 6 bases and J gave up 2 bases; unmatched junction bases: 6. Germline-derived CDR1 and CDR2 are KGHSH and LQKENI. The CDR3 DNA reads TGTGCCAGCTCCCCGGGACAGACCAACTATGGCTACACCTTC. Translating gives CASSPGQTNYGYTF.

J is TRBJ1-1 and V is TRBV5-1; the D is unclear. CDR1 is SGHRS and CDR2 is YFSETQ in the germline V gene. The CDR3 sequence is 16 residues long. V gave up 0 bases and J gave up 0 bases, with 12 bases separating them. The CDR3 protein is CASSLASGSMNTEAFF. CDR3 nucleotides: TGCGCCAGCAGCTTGGCGTCGGGGAGCATGAACACTGAAGCTTTCTTT.

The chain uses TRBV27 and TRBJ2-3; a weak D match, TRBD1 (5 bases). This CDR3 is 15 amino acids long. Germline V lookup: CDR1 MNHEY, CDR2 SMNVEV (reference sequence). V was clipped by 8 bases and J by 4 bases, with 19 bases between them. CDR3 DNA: TGTGCCAGCCGTAACGGGCTAGGGGCCCCAGATACGCAGTATTTT. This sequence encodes CASRNGLGAPDTQYF.

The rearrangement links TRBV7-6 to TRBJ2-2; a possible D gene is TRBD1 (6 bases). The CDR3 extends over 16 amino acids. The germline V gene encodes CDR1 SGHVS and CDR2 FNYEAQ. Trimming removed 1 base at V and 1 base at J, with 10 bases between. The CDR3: CASSLVGTKNTGELFF. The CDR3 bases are TGTGCCAGCAGCTTAGTCGGGACAAAGAACACCGGGGAGCTGTTTTTT. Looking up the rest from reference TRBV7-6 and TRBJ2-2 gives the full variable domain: GAGVSQSPRYKVTKRGQDVALRCDPISGHVSLYWYRQALGQGPEFLTYFNYEAQQDKSGLPNDRFSAERPEGSISTLTIQRTEQRDSAMYRCASSLVGTKNTGELFFGEGSRLTVL.

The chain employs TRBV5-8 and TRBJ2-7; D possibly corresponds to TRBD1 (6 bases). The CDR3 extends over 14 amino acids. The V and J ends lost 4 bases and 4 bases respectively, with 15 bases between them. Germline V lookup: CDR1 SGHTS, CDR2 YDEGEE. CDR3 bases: TGTGCCAGCAGCCCCCGTGTGGGGGCATACGAGCAGTACTTC. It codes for CASSPRVGAYEQYF.

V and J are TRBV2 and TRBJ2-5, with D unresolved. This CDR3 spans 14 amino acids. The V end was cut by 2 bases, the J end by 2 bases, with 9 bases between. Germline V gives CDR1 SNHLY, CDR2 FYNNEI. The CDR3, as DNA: TGTGCCAGCAGTGAATGGGCCGGTCAAGAGACCCAGTACTTC. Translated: CASSEWAGQETQYF.

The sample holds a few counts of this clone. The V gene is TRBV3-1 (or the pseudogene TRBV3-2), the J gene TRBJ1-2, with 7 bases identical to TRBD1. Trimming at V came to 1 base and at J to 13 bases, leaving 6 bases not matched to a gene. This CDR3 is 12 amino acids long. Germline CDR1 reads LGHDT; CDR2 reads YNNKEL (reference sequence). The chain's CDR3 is CASSQVKGAFTF. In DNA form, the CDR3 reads TGTGCCAGCAGCCAAGTAAAGGGGGCGTTCACCTTC.

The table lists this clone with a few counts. The CDR3 loop reads CASSYRDRESYEQYF. In DNA form, the CDR3 reads TGTGCCAGCAGCTACCGGGACAGGGAGTCCTACGAGCAGTACTTC. This chain links TRBV4-2 with TRBJ2-7, with 9 bases matching TRBD1. Germline CDR1 is LGHNA and CDR2 is YNFKEQ. V lost 5 bases, J lost 1 base, and 6 bases stayed unmatched. CDR3 length: 15 amino acids.

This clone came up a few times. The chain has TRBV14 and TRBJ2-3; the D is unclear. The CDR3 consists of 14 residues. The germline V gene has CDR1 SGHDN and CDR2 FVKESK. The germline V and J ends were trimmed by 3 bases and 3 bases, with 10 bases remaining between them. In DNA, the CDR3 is TGTGCCAGCAGCCACCGGCAGGCGACAGATACGCAGTATTTT. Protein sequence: CASSHRQATDTQYF.

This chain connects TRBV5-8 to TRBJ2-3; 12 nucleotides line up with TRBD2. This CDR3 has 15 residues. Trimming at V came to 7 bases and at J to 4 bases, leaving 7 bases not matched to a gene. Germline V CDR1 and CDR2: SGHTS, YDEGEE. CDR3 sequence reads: CASRRLAGGSDTQYF. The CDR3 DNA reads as TGTGCCAGCCGCAGGCTAGCGGGGGGGTCAGATACGCAGTATTTT.

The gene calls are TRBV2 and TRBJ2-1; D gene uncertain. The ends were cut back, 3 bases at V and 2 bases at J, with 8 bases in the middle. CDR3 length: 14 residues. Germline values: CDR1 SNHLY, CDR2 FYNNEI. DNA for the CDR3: TGTGCCAGCAGTGAGTCCAGGACCTACAATGAGCAGTTCTTC. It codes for CASSESRTYNEQFF.

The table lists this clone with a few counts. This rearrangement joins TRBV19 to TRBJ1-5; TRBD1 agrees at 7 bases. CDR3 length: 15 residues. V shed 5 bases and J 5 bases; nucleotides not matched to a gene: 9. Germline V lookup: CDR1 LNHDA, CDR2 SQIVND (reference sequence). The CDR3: CASSPKRQGYQPQHF. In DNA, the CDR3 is TGTGCCAGTAGTCCAAAGAGACAGGGCTATCAGCCCCAGCATTTT.

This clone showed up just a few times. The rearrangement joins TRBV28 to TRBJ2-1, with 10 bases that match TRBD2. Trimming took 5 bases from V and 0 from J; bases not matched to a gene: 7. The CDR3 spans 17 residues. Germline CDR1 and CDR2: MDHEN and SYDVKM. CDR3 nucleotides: TGTGCCAGCAGTCCTAGGACTAGCGGAGGCTCCTACAATGAGCAGTTCTTC. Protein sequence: CASSPRTSGGSYNEQFF.

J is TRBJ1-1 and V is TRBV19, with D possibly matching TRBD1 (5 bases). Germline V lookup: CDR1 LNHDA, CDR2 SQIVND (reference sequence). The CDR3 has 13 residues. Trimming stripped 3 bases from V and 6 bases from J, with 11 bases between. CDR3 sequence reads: CASSIPRAPEAFF. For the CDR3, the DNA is TGTGCCAGTAGTATCCCCAGGGCCCCTGAAGCTTTCTTT. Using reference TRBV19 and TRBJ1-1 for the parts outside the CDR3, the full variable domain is DGGITQSPKYLFRKEGQNVTLSCEQNLNHDAMYWYRQDPGQGLRLIYYSQIVNDFQKGDIAEGYSVSREKKESFPLTVTSAQKNPTAFYLCASSIPRAPEAFFGQGTRLTVV.

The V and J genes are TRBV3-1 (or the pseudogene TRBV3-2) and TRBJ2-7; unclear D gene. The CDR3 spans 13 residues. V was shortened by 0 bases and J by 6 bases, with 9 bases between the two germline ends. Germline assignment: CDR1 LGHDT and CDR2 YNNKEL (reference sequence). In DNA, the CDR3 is TGTGCCAGCAGCCAAGATACCGGGTTCGAGCAGTACTTC. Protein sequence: CASSQDTGFEQYF.